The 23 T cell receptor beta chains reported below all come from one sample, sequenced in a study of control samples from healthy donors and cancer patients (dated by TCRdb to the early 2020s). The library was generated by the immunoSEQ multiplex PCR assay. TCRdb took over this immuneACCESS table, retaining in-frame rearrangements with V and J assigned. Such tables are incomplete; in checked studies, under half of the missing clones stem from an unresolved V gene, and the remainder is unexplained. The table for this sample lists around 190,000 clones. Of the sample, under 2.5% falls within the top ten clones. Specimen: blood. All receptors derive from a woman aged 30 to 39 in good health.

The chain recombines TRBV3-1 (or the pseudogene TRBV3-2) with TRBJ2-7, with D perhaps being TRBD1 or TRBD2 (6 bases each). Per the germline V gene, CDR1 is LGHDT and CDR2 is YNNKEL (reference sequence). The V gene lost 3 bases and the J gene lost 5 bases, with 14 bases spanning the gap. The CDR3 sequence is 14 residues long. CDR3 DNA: TGTGCCAGCAGCCAGTCGAACGGGGGCCACGAGCAGTACTTC. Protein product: CASSQSNGGHEQYF.

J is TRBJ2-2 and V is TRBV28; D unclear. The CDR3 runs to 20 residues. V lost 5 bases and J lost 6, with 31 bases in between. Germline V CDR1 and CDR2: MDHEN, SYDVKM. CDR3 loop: CASSPRPWNRRNSKPGELFF. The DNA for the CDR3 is TGTGCCAGCAGTCCTAGACCCTGGAACCGCCGGAATTCTAAACCCGGGGAGCTGTTTTTT.

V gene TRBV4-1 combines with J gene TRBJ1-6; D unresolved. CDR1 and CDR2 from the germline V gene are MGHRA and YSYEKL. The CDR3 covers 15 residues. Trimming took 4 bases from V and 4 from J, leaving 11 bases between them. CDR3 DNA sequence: TGCGCCAGCAGCCTCGAACAGAAGTATAATTCACCCCTCCACTTT. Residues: CASSLEQKYNSPLHF.

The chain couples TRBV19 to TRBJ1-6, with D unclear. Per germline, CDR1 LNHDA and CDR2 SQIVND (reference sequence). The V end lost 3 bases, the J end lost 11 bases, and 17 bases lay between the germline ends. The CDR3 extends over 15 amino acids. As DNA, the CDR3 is TGTGCCAGTAGTATTTGGGGTTCTGAGGAGGCACCCCTCCACTTT. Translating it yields CASSIWGSEEAPLHF.

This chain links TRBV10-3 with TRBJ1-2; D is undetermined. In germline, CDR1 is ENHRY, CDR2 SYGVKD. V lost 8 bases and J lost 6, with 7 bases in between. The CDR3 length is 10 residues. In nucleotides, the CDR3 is TGTGCCATCGGGTCTGATGGCTACACCTTC. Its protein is CAIGSDGYTF.

The CDR3 DNA reads TGTGCCAGCAGTCCCCTGGACAGGGCGAACACTGAAGCTTTCTTT. The encoded protein is CASSPLDRANTEAFF. V usage is TRBV6-5 and J usage is TRBJ1-1, with TRBD1 identical over 8 bases. V lost 5 bases, J lost 1 base, and 6 bases stayed unmatched. This CDR3 is built from 15 residues. Germline V gene lookup returns CDR1 MNHEY and CDR2 SVGAGI.

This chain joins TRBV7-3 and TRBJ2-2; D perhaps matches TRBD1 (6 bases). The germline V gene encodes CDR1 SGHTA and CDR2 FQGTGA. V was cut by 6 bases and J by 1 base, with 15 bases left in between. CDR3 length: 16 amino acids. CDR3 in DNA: TGTGCCAGCAGAAGGGGGAGTAGCGTGAACACCGGGGAGCTGTTTTTT. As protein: CASRRGSSVNTGELFF.

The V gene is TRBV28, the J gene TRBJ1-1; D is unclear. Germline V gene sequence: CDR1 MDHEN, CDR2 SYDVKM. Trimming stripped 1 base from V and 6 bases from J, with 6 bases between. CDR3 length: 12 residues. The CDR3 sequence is CASSLSRAEAFF. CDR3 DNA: TGTGCCAGCAGTTTATCTCGAGCTGAAGCTTTCTTT.

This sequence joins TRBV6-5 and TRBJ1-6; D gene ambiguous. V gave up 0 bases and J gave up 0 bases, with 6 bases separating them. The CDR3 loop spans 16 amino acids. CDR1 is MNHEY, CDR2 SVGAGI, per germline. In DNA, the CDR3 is TGTGCCAGCAGTTACTCTTTCAGCTCCTATAATTCACCCCTCCACTTT. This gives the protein CASSYSFSSYNSPLHF.

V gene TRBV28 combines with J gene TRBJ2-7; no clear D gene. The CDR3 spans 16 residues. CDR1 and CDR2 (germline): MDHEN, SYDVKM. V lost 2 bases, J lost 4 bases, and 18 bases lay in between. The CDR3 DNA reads TGTGCCAGCAGTTTAGAGTTACGGCGGCAGCTTTACGAGCAGTACTTC. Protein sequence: CASSLELRRQLYEQYF.

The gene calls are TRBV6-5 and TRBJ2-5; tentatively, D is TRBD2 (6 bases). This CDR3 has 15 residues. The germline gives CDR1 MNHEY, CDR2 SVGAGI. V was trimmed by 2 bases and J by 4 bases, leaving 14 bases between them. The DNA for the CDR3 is TGTGCCAGCAGTTACGGGACTCGGGGAGGAGAGACCCAGTACTTC. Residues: CASSYGTRGGETQYF.

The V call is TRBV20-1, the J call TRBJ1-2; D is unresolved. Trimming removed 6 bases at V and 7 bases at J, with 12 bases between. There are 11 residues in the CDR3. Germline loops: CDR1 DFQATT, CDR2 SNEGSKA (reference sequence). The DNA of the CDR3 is TGCAGTGCCCGAATCGGGTTTGGCTACACCTTC. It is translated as CSARIGFGYTF.

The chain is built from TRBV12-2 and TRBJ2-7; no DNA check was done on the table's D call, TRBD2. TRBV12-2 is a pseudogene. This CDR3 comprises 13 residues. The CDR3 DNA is TGTGCAGGACTAGCGGGGGGCCCCTACGAGCAGTACTTC. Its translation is CAGLAGGPYEQYF.

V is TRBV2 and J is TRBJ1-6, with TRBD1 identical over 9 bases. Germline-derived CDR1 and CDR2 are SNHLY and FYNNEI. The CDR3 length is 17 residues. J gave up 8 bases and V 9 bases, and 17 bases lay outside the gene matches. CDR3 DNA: TGTGCCAGGCAGGGACAGGGCAAAAGCATATCGTATTCACCCCTCCACTTT. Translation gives CARQGQGKSISYSPLHF.

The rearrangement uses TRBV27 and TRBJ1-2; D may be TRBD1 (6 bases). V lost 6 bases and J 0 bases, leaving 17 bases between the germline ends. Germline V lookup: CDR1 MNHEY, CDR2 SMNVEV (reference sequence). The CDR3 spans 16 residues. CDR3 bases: TGTGCCAGCAGGAAATCGACAGGACTAGCTAACTATGGCTACACCTTC. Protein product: CASRKSTGLANYGYTF.

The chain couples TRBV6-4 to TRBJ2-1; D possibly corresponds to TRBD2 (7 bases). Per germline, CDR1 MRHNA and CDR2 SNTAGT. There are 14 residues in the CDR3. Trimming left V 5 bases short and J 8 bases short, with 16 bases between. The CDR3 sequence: CASSLEGGNYEQFF. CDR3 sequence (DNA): TGTGCCAGCAGTCTCGAGGGGGGGAATTATGAGCAGTTCTTC.

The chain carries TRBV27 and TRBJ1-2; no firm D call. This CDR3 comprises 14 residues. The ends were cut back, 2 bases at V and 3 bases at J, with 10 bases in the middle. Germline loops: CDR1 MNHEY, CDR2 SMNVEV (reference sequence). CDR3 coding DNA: TGTGCCAGCAGTTTAAGTACAGCCGACTATGGCTACACCTTC. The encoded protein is CASSLSTADYGYTF.

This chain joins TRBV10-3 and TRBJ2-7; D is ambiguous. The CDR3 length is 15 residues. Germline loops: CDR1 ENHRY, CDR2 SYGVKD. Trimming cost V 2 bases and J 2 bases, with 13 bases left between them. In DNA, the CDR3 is TGTGCCATCAGTGAGGTTTCCCCAGGTACCTACGAGCAGTACTTC. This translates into CAISEVSPGTYEQYF.

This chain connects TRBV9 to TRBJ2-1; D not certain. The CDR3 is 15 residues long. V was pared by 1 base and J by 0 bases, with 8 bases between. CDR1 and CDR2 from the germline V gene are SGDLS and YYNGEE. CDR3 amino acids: CASSVQAASYNEQFF. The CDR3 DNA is TGTGCCAGCAGCGTACAGGCAGCCTCCTACAATGAGCAGTTCTTC.

CDR3 DNA: TGTGCCAGCAGCCCGATCGCGGGGGGCCTCGGACACTACGAGCAGTACTTC. Protein sequence: CASSPIAGGLGHYEQYF. The rearrangement uses TRBV11-2 and TRBJ2-7; TRBD2 aligns across 8 bases. This CDR3 region has 17 residues. With 5 bases clipped from V and 3 bases from J, the junction kept 15 bases outside the gene matches. Germline lookup yields CDR1 SGHAT and CDR2 FQNNGV. The full variable domain, its missing parts supplied by reference TRBV11-2 and TRBJ2-7, is EAGVAQSPRYKIIEKRQSVAFWCNPISGHATLYWYQQILGQGPKLLIQFQNNGVVDDSQLPKDRFSAERLKGVDSTLKIQPAKLEDSAVYLCASSPIAGGLGHYEQYFGPGTRLTVT.

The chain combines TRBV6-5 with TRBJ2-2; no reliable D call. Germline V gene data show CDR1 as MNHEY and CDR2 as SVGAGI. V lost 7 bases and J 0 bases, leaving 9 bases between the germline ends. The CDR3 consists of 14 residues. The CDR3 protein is CASTGVANTGELFF. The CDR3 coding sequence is TGTGCCAGCACTGGGGTAGCGAACACCGGGGAGCTGTTTTTT.

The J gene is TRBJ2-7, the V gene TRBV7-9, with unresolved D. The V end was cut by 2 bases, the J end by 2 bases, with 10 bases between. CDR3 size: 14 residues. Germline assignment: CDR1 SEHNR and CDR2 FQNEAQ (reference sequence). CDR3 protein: CASSLSPPPYEQYF. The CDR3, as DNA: TGTGCCAGCAGCTTAAGTCCTCCGCCCTACGAGCAGTACTTC.

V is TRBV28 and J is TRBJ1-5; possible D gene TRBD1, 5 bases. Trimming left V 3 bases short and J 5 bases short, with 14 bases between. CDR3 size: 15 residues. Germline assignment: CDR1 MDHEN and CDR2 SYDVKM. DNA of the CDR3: TGTGCCAGCAGTTTTGGGGGATTATCGGATCAGCCCCAGCATTTT. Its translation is CASSFGGLSDQPQHF.